These 22 T cell receptor beta chains were all obtained from the same sample, sequenced in a study of T cell clonotyping in hematopoietic cell transplantation. Assay used: immunoSEQ multiplex PCR; TCRdb lists only in-frame clones, some missing. Here the sample spans more than 15,000 clones, 70% to 90% being singletons. Sequencing was carried out using peripheral blood mononuclear cells. The source of these receptors is a woman aged 40-49 years in good health. Some clones in this sample may be carry-over from other donors' samples.

The CDR3 nucleotides read TGTGCCAGCAGTCGGAAGAACACCGGGGAGCTGTTTTTT. Protein sequence: CASSRKNTGELFF. The chain has TRBV27 and TRBJ2-2; no clear D. This CDR3 spans 13 amino acids. Germline CDR1 MNHEY, CDR2 SMNVEV (reference sequence). Trimming stripped 5 bases from V and 1 base from J, with 5 bases between.

The chain couples TRBV28 to TRBJ2-5; D not certain. There are 13 residues in the CDR3. Trimming pared 2 bases from V and 1 base from J, leaving 5 bases between. Germline CDR1 and CDR2: MDHEN and SYDVKM. CDR3 sequence reads: CASSLPPQETQYF. The DNA of the CDR3 is TGTGCCAGCAGTTTACCTCCCCAAGAGACCCAGTACTTC. The variable domain in full, completed from reference TRBV28 and TRBJ2-5, reads DVKVTQSSRYLVKRTGEKVFLECVQDMDHENMFWYRQDPGLGLRLIYFSYDVKMKEKGDIPEGYSVSREKKERFSLILESASTNQTSMYLCASSLPPQETQYFGPGTRLLVL.

The gene calls are TRBV28 and TRBJ2-7; perhaps D is TRBD1 or TRBD2 (6 bases each). Per the germline V gene, CDR1 is MDHEN and CDR2 is SYDVKM. The length of the CDR3 is 19 residues. Trimming took 2 bases from V and 3 from J, leaving 26 bases between them. The CDR3 region is CASSLDLGGAKGAGYEQYF. Here the CDR3 DNA reads TGTGCCAGCAGTTTAGATTTGGGGGGCGCAAAGGGAGCGGGCTACGAGCAGTACTTC.

V and J are TRBV5-1 and TRBJ1-4, with D possibly matching TRBD1 (5 bases). The V end lost 2 bases, the J end lost 10 bases, and 15 bases lay between the germline ends. CDR1 and CDR2 from the germline V gene are SGHRS and YFSETQ. The CDR3 covers 14 residues. The CDR3 spells CASSFYSQGGKLFF. The CDR3 DNA reads TGCGCCAGCAGCTTCTACAGTCAGGGAGGAAAACTGTTTTTT.

This chain connects TRBV5-6 to TRBJ2-3; perhaps TRBD2 as D (6 bases). The CDR3 is 16 amino acids. Trimming left V 3 bases short and J 2 bases short, with 16 bases between. CDR1 SGHDT and CDR2 YYEEEE come from the germline V gene. In DNA, the CDR3 is TGTGCCAGCAGCTGGAGACTAAGCGGGCTCACAGATACGCAGTATTTT. Protein product: CASSWRLSGLTDTQYF.

This chain connects TRBV7-2 to TRBJ2-6; D ambiguous. The CDR3 totals 18 residues. Trimming took 0 bases from V and 1 from J, leaving 13 bases between them. Germline values: CDR1 SGHTA, CDR2 FQGNSA. CDR3 in DNA: TGTGCCAGCAGCTTAGCGAGCCGAGAGGTTTCTGGGGCCAACGTCCTGACTTTC. Amino acid sequence: CASSLASREVSGANVLTF.

There are a few counts of this clone. The chain employs TRBV5-1 and TRBJ2-5; 16 bases match TRBD2. The J segment lost 4 bases and the V segment lost 4 bases, leaving 4 bases of the junction unmatched. The germline CDR1 and CDR2 sequences are SGHRS and YFSETQ. CDR3 length: 16 amino acids. CDR3 DNA sequence: TGCGCCAGCAGCCCGGGACTAGCGGGAGGGCGAGAGACCCAGTACTTC. Translating gives CASSPGLAGGRETQYF.

This clone appeared a single time. The rearrangement links TRBV7-2 to TRBJ2-7, with unresolved D. Between the trimmed V and J ends, which lost 0 bases and 7 bases, there was a span of 7 bases. The length of the CDR3 is 12 residues. Germline lookup yields CDR1 SGHTA and CDR2 FQGNSA. The CDR3 sequence is CASSLAIGEQYF. In nucleotides, the CDR3 is TGTGCCAGCAGCTTAGCGATAGGGGAGCAGTACTTC.

This sequence joins TRBV7-9 and TRBJ2-7; D possibly uses TRBD1 or TRBD2 (5 bases each). This CDR3 is built from 14 residues. CDR1 SEHNR and CDR2 FQNEAQ come from the germline V gene (reference sequence). The germline V and J ends were trimmed by 2 bases and 2 bases, with 10 bases remaining between them. The CDR3 nucleotides are TGTGCCAGCAGCTTATTAGAGGGGCCCTACGAGCAGTACTTC. It yields the protein CASSLLEGPYEQYF.

The CDR3 DNA reads TGTGCCAGCAGCCAAGGCTCCGGTGCGGGGGGGGCAGATACGCAGTATTTT. This gives the protein CASSQGSGAGGADTQYF. The chain is built from TRBV4-2 and TRBJ2-3, with 9 bases identical to TRBD2. The CDR3 extends over 17 amino acids. J lost 4 bases, V lost 1 base, and 9 bases had no gene match. Germline V lookup: CDR1 LGHNA, CDR2 YNFKEQ.

This sequence joins TRBV30 and TRBJ1-2; D is perhaps TRBD1 (5 bases). V gave up 2 bases and J gave up 7 bases, with 17 bases separating them. The germline gives CDR1 GTSNPN, CDR2 SVGIG (reference sequence). This CDR3 has 14 amino acids. The chain's CDR3 is CAWSLNNEGSGYTF. In DNA form, the CDR3 reads TGTGCCTGGAGTCTTAACAATGAGGGGTCTGGCTACACCTTC. Full variable domain (remainder filled in from reference TRBV30 and TRBJ1-2): SQTIHQWPATLVQPVGSPLSLECTVEGTSNPNLYWYRQAAGRGLQLLFYSVGIGQISSEVPQNLSASRPQDRQFILSSKKLLLSDSGFYLCAWSLNNEGSGYTFGSGTRLTVV.

The rearrangement joins TRBV15 to TRBJ1-2, with a tentative D call TRBD1 (5 bases). The CDR3 totals 15 residues. Looked up from germline, CDR1 is LNHNV and CDR2 is YYDKDF (reference sequence). V shed 1 base and J shed 4 bases, with 13 bases lying between them. CDR3 nucleotides: TGTGCCACCAGCAGAGGGCAGGGTTATAGCTATGGCTACACCTTC. Amino acids: CATSRGQGYSYGYTF.

The V and J genes are TRBV5-1 and TRBJ2-1; 11 bases line up with TRBD2. The germline V gene encodes CDR1 SGHRS and CDR2 YFSETQ. This CDR3 spans 16 amino acids. Germline trimming cut 2 bases from V and 6 bases from J; bases unmatched to any gene: 7. The CDR3 loop reads CASSLLAGVVGNEQFF. CDR3 coding DNA: TGCGCCAGCAGCTTACTAGCGGGAGTGGTGGGCAATGAGCAGTTCTTC.

The rearrangement uses TRBV6-5 and TRBJ2-7, with D perhaps being TRBD1 or TRBD2 (5 bases each). The V gene's germline CDR1 is MNHEY and CDR2 SVGAGI. V dropped 6 bases and J dropped 5 bases, with 20 bases sitting between them. The CDR3 runs 15 residues. This chain's CDR3 is CASRPGTIVRNEQYF. As DNA, the CDR3 is TGTGCCAGCAGGCCCGGGACGATAGTCCGGAACGAGCAGTACTTC.

The chain uses TRBV5-6 and TRBJ2-3, with D unresolved. The CDR3 consists of 13 residues. V was pared by 2 bases and J by 1 base, with 5 bases between. Germline lookup yields CDR1 SGHDT and CDR2 YYEEEE. The CDR3 loop reads CASSFSGTDTQYF. CDR3 in DNA: TGTGCCAGCAGCTTTTCAGGCACAGATACGCAGTATTTT.

The V gene is TRBV19, the J gene TRBJ2-5, with D uncertain. The J call is uncertain, as TRBJ2-7 better fits the DNA end. Germline V gene sequence: CDR1 LNHDA, CDR2 SQIVND (reference sequence). The length of the CDR3 is 12 residues. The CDR3 coding sequence is TGTGCCAGTAGGGGGTCGTCCTACGAGCAGTACTTC. This codes for CASRGSSYEQYF.

This chain connects TRBV7-9 to TRBJ2-3, with D uncertain. CDR1 is SEHNR, CDR2 FQNEAQ, per germline (reference sequence). This CDR3 contains 15 residues. Trimming stripped 3 bases from V and 0 bases from J, with 10 bases between. CDR3 nucleotides: TGTGCCAGCAGCTTCCGTACCGGGAGCACAGATACGCAGTATTTT. Translated, it gives CASSFRTGSTDTQYF. The entire variable domain, with the rest obtained from reference TRBV7-9 and TRBJ2-3, is as follows: DTGVSQNPRHKITKRGQNVTFRCDPISEHNRLYWYRQTLGQGPEFLTYFQNEAQLEKSRLLSDRFSAERPKGSFSTLEIQRTEQGDSAMYLCASSFRTGSTDTQYFGPGTRLTVL.

This rearrangement joins TRBV5-4 to TRBJ1-1; D perhaps matches TRBD1 (5 bases). The CDR3 sequence is 14 residues long. Germline loops: CDR1 SGHNT, CDR2 YYREEE (reference sequence). V was shortened by 1 base and J by 3 bases, with 10 bases between the two germline ends. CDR3 amino acids: CASSLLGGHTEAFF. CDR3 nucleotides: TGTGCCAGCAGCTTGCTCGGGGGACACACTGAAGCTTTCTTT.

The chain employs TRBV6-5 and TRBJ1-5; the match to TRBD1 covers 8 bases. Germline V lookup: CDR1 MNHEY, CDR2 SVGAGI. Trimming took 0 bases from V and 4 from J; bases not matched to a gene: 2. The CDR3 length is 15 residues. DNA of the CDR3: TGTGCCAGCAGTTACTCAGGACAGGGAAATCAGCCCCAGCATTTT. Translated, it gives CASSYSGQGNQPQHF.

This rearrangement joins TRBV6-1 to TRBJ1-5; D not resolved. The CDR3 totals 15 residues. The V end was cut by 4 bases, the J end by 2 bases, with 12 bases between. Germline-derived CDR1 and CDR2 are MNHNS and SASEGT. The CDR3 reads CASSGHPTGNQPQHF. The DNA of the CDR3 is TGTGCCAGCAGTGGTCACCCAACGGGCAATCAGCCCCAGCATTTT.

The rearrangement uses TRBV19 and TRBJ1-5; 7 bases line up with TRBD1. The CDR3 runs 14 residues. Germline assignment: CDR1 LNHDA and CDR2 SQIVND (reference sequence). Losses at the gene ends were 3 bases for V and 4 bases for J; bases not matched to a gene: 3. The CDR3 sequence is CASSMTGLNQPQHF. DNA for the CDR3: TGTGCCAGTAGTATGACAGGGTTGAATCAGCCCCAGCATTTT.

The V call is TRBV29-1, the J call TRBJ2-7; D unresolved. The CDR3 has 12 residues. V dropped 3 bases and J dropped 6 bases, with 12 bases sitting between them. The V gene's germline CDR1 is SQVTM and CDR2 ANQGSEA. The CDR3 DNA follows: TGCAGCGTTGATTGGGTTGGTGGCGAGCAGTACTTC. It is translated as CSVDWVGGEQYF.